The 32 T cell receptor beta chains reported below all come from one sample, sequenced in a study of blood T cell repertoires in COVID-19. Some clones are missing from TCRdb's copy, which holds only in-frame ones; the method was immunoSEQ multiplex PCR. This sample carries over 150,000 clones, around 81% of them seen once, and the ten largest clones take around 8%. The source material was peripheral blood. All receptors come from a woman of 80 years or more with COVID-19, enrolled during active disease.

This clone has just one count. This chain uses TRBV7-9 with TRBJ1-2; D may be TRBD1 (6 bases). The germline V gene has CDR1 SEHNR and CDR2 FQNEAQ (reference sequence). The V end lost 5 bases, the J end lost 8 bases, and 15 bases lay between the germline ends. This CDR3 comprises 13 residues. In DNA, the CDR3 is TGTGCCAGCAGCCAGGACAGTTTTGTCGGCTACACCTTC. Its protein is CASSQDSFVGYTF. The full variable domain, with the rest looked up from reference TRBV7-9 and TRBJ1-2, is DTGVSQNPRHKITKRGQNVTFRCDPISEHNRLYWYRQTLGQGPEFLTYFQNEAQLEKSRLLSDRFSAERPKGSFSTLEIQRTEQGDSAMYLCASSQDSFVGYTFGSGTRLTVV.

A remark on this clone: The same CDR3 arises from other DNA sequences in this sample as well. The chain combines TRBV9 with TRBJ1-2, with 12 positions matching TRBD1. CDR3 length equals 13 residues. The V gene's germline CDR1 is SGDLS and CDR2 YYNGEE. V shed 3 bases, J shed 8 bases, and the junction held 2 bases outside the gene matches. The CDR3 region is CASSAGTGGGYTF. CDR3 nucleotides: TGTGCCAGCAGCGCCGGGACAGGGGGCGGCTACACCTTC.

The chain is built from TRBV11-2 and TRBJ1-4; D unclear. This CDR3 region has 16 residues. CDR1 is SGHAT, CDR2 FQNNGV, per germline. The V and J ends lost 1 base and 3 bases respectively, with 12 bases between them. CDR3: CASSLAVLGANEKLFF. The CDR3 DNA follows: TGTGCCAGCAGCTTAGCCGTTTTGGGCGCTAATGAAAAACTGTTTTTT.

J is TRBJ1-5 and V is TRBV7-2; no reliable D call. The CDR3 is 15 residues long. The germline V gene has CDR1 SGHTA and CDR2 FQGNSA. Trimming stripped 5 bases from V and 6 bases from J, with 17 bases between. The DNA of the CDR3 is TGTGCCAGCAGCGAAGGCACAGCCCCGGTTCAGCCCCAGCATTTT. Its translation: CASSEGTAPVQPQHF.

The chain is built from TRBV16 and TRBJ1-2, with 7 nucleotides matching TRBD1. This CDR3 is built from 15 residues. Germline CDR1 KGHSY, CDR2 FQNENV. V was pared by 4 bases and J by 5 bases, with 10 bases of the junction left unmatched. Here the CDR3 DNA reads TGTGCCAGCAGCCCCTCCCGGGACAGCCTGTATGGCTACACCTTC. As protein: CASSPSRDSLYGYTF. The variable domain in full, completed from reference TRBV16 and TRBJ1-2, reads GEEVAQTPKHLVRGEGQKAKLYCAPIKGHSYVFWYQQVLKNEFKFLISFQNENVFDETGMPKERFSAKCLPNSPCSLEIQATKLEDSAVYFCASSPSRDSLYGYTFGSGTRLTVV.

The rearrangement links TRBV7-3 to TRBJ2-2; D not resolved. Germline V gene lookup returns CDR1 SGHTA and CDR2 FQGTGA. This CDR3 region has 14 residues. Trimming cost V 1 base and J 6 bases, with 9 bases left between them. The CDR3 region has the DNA TGTGCCAGCAGCTTAAGCCAGATACCCGGGGAGCTGTTTTTT. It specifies CASSLSQIPGELFF.

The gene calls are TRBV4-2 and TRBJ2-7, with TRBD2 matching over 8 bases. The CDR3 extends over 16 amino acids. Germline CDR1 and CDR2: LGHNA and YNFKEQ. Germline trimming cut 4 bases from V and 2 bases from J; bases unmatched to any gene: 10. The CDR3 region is CASSPDWISGAYEQYF. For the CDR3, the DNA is TGTGCCAGCAGCCCTGATTGGATTAGCGGGGCCTACGAGCAGTACTTC.

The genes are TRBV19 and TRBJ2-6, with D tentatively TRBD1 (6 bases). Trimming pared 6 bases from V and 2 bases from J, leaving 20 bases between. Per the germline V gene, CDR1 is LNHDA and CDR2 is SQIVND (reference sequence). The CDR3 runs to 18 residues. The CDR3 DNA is TGTGCCAGTAGCCTTCCAGGGGCGGCTAACGCTGGGGCCAACGTCCTGACTTTC. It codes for CASSLPGAANAGANVLTF.

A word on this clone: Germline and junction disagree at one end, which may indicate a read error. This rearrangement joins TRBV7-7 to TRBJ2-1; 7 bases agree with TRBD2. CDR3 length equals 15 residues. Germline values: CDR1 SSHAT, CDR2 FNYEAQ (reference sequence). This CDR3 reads CASSLGGSTYNEQFF. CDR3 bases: TGTGCTAGCAGCTTAGGCGGGAGCACCTACAATGAGCAGTTCTTC.

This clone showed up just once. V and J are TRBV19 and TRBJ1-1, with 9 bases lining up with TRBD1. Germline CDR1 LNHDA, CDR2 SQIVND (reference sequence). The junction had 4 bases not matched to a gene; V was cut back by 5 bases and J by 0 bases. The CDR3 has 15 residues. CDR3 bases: TGTGCCAGTAGTTTCCGGACAGGGGTGAACACTGAAGCTTTCTTT. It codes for CASSFRTGVNTEAFF.

The CDR3 sequence: CASSVGGGANVLTF. The CDR3 DNA reads TGTGCCAGTAGTGTGGGAGGTGGGGCCAACGTCCTGACTTTC. The chain uses TRBV19 and TRBJ2-6; TRBD2 might be the D (6 bases). Germline V gene lookup returns CDR1 LNHDA and CDR2 SQIVND (reference sequence). V shed 5 bases and J shed 3 bases, with 8 bases lying between them. The CDR3 spans 14 residues.

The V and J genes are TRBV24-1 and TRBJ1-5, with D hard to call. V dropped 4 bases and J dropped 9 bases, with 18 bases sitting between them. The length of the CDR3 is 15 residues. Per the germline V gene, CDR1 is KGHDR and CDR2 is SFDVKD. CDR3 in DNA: TGTGCCACCAGTGACTCCACGACGGGAGAGGGGCCCCAGCATTTT. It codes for CATSDSTTGEGPQHF.

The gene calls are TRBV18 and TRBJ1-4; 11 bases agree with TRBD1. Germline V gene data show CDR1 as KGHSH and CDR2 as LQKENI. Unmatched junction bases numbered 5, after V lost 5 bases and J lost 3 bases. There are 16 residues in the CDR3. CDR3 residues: CASSFGQGASNEKLFF. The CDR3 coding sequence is TGTGCCAGCTCATTCGGACAGGGGGCCTCTAATGAAAAACTGTTTTTT.

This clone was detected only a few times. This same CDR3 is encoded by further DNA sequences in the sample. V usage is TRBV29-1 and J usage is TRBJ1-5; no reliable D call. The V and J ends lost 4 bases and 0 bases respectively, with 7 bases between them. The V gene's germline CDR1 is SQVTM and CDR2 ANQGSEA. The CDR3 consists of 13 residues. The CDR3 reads CSVAENSNQPQHF. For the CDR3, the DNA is TGCAGCGTTGCCGAGAATAGCAATCAGCCCCAGCATTTT.

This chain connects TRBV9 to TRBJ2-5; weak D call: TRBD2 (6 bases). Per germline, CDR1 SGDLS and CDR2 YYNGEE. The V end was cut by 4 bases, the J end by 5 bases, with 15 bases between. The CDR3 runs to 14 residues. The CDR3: CASSPAPEGETQYF. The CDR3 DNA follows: TGTGCCAGCAGCCCCGCGCCGGAGGGGGAGACCCAGTACTTC.

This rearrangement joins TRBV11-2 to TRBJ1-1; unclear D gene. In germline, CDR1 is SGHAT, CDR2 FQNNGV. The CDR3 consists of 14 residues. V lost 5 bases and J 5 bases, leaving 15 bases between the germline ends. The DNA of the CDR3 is TGTGCCAGCAGCCTCGATTGGAGTTTTACTGAAGCTTTCTTT. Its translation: CASSLDWSFTEAFF.

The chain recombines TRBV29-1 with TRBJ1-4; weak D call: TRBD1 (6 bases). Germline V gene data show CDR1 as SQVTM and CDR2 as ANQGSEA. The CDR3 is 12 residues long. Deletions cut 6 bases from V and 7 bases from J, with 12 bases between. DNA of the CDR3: TGCAGCGTAGCACAGGGATTTGAAAAACTGTTTTTT. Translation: CSVAQGFEKLFF. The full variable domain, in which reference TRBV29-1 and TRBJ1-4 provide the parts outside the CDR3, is SAVISQKPSRDICQRGTSLTIQCQVDSQVTMMFWYRQQPGQSLTLIATANQGSEATYESGFVIDKFPISRPNLTFSTLTVSNMSPEDSSIYLCSVAQGFEKLFFGSGTQLSVL.

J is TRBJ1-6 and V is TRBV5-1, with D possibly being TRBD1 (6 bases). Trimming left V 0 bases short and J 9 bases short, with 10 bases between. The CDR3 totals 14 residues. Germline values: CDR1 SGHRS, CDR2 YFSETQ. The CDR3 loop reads CASSLGQVLSPLHF. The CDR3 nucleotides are TGCGCCAGCAGCTTGGGACAGGTACTTTCACCCCTCCACTTT.

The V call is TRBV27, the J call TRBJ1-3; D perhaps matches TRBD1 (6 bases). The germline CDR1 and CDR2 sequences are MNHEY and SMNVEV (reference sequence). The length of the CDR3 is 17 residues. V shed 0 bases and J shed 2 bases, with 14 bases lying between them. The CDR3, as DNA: TGTGCCAGCAGTTTATCCGGCCTAGGGGACACTGGAAACACCATATATTTT. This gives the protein CASSLSGLGDTGNTIYF.

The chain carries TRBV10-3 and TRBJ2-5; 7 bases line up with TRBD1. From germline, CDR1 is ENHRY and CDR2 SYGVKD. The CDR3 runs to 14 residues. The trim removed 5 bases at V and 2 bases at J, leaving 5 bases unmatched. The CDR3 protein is CAISKPGQQETQYF. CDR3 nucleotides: TGTGCCATCAGTAAACCGGGACAGCAAGAGACCCAGTACTTC.

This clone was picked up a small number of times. CDR3 nucleotide sequence: TGTGCCAGCAGTGAAGACAGGAACTATGGCTACACCTTC. It is translated as CASSEDRNYGYTF. The chain carries TRBV2 and TRBJ1-2; a weak D match, TRBD1 (5 bases). This CDR3 comprises 13 residues. V shed 1 base and J shed 2 bases, with 5 bases lying between them. Germline V gene lookup returns CDR1 SNHLY and CDR2 FYNNEI.

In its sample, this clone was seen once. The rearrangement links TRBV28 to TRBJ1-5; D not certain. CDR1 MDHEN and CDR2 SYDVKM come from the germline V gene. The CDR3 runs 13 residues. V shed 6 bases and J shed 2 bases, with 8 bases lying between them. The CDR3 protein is CASSKTRNQPQHF. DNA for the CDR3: TGTGCCAGCAGCAAGACTCGCAATCAGCCCCAGCATTTT.

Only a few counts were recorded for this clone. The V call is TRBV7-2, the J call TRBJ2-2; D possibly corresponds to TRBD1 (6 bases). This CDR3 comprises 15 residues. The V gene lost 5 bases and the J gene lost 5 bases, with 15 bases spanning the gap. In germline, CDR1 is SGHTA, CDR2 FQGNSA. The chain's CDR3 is CASSPYREMTGELFF. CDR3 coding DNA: TGTGCCAGCAGCCCCTACAGGGAAATGACCGGGGAGCTGTTTTTT.

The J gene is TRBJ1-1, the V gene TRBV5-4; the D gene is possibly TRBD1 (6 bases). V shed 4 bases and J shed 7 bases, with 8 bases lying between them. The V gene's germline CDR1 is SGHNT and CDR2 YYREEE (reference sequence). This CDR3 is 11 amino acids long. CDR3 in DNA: TGTGCCAGCAGCCTACAGGGTGAAGCTTTCTTT. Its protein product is CASSLQGEAFF.

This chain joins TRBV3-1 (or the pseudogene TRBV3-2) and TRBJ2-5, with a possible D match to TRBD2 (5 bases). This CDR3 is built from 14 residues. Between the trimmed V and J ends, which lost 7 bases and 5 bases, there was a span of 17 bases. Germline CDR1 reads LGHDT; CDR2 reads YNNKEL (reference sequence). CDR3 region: CASKSAGMKETQYF. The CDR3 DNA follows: TGTGCCAGCAAGTCGGCGGGTATGAAGGAGACCCAGTACTTC.

CDR3: CASSLLAPGGTDTQYF. Here the CDR3 DNA reads TGCGCCAGCAGCTTGTTAGCGCCTGGGGGCACAGATACGCAGTATTTT. The rearrangement joins TRBV5-1 to TRBJ2-3, with D possibly matching TRBD2 (5 bases). The CDR3 consists of 16 residues. Germline CDR1 is SGHRS and CDR2 is YFSETQ. V lost 1 base to trimming and J lost 1 base, with 13 bases between them.

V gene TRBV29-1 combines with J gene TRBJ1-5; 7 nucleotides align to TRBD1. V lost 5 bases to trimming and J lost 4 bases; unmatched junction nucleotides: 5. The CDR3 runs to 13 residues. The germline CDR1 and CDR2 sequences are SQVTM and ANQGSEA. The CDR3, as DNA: TGCAGCGTTAGGGACAGCGGTAATCAGCCCCAGCATTTT. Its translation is CSVRDSGNQPQHF.

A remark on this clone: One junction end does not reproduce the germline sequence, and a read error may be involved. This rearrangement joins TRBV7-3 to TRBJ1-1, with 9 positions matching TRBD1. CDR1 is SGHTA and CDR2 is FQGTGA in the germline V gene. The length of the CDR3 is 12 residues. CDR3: CDGDRANTEAFF. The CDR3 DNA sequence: TGCGATGGGGACAGGGCGAACACTGAAGCTTTCTTT.

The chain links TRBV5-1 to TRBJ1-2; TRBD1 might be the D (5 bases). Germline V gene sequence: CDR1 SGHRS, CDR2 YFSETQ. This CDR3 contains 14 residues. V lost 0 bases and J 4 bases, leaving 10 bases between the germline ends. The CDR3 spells CASSLAGPTYGYTF. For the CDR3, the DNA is TGCGCCAGCAGCTTGGCAGGGCCGACCTATGGCTACACCTTC.

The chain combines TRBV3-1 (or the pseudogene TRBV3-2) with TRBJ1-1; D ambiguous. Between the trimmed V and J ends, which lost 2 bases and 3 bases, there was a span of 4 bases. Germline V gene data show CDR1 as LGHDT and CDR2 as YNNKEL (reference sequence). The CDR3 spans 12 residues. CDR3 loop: CASSQHDTEAFF. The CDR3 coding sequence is TGTGCCAGCAGCCAACATGACACTGAAGCTTTCTTT.

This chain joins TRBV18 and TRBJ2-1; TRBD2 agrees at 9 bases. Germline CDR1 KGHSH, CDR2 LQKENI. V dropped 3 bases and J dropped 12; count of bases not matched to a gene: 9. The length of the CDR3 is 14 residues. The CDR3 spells CASSPSSSGVGQFF. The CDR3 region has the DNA TGTGCCAGCTCACCGAGTTCTAGCGGGGTTGGGCAGTTCTTC. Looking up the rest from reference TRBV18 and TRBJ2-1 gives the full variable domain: NAGVMQNPRHLVRRRGQEARLRCSPMKGHSHVYWYRQLPEEGLKFMVYLQKENIIDESGMPKERFSAEFPKEGPSILRIQQVVRGDSAAYFCASSPSSSGVGQFFGPGTRLTVL.

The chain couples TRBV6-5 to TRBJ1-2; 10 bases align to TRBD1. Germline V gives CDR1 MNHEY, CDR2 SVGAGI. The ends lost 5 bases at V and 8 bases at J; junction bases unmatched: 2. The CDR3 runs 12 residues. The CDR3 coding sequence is TGTGCCAGCAGTATGACAGGGGGCGGCTACACCTTC. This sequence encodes CASSMTGGGYTF.